The rows below give T cell receptor beta chains drawn from one sample of a study of blood T cell repertoires in COVID-19. The repertoire was sequenced with immunoSEQ multiplex PCR; TCRdb's copy has only in-frame clones and lacks some. Among roughly 440,000 clones listed, approximately 88% were seen once. The sequenced material came from peripheral blood. The source of these receptors is a woman aged 45-60 years with COVID-19, enrolled during active disease. The CDR3 runs from the conserved cysteine through the conserved F or W. D genes are given only for firm matches. Clone size appears in some rows only: once, few, many, or a class for an expanded clone.

V gene	D gene	clone size	J gene	CDR3 protein	CDR3 DNA
TRBV7-9	NA	NA	TRBJ1-1	CASSHPGRTEAFF	TGTGCCAGCAGCCACCCCGGGAGGACTGAAGCTTTCTTT
TRBV10-2	NA	NA	TRBJ2-2	CASRGADTGELFF	TGCGCCAGCAGAGGGGCTGACACCGGGGAGCTGTTTTTT
TRBV15	NA	once	TRBJ2-7	CATRDSGRGISYEQYF	TGTGCCACCCGGGACTCAGGGCGGGGAATCTCCTACGAGCAGTACTTC
TRBV19	NA	NA	TRBJ1-6	CASSIEQGFNSPLHF	TGTGCCAGTAGTATCGAACAGGGCTTTAATTCACCCCTCCACTTT
TRBV19	TRBD2	NA	TRBJ2-7	CASSIGGGGAPYEQYF	TGTGCCAGTAGTATAGGGGGCGGGGGAGCCCCCTACGAGCAGTACTTC
TRBV4-1	TRBD1	NA	TRBJ2-7	CASSQDFWGQGAGEQYF	TGCGCCAGCAGCCAAGATTTTTGGGGACAGGGGGCGGGGGAGCAGTACTTC
TRBV25-1	TRBD2	once	TRBJ2-3	CASKGPFPAGGSTDTQYF	TGTGCCAGCAAAGGACCCTTTCCAGCGGGGGGAAGCACAGATACGCAGTATTTT
TRBV5-4	NA	NA	TRBJ2-7	CASSSRGSYEQYF	TGTGCCAGCAGCTCCCGAGGATCCTACGAGCAGTACTTC
TRBV29-1	NA	NA	TRBJ2-7	CSALVNRDLGREQYF	TGCAGCGCCCTCGTCAACCGGGACTTAGGACGCGAGCAGTACTTC
TRBV6-5	NA	NA	TRBJ1-2	CASSYVGSGVSYGYTF	TGTGCCAGCAGTTACGTCGGATCAGGGGTTAGCTATGGCTACACCTTC
TRBV9	TRBD1	NA	TRBJ1-1	CASSVTYRGGTEAFF	TGTGCCAGCAGCGTAACTTACAGGGGAGGCACTGAAGCTTTCTTT
TRBV30	TRBD2	NA	TRBJ2-1	CAWSVLGGGPYNEQFF	TGTGCCTGGAGTGTCCTCGGGGGGGGACCCTACAATGAGCAGTTCTTC
TRBV18	NA	NA	TRBJ2-7	CASSPFVSYEQYF	TGTGCCAGCTCACCATTCGTATCCTACGAGCAGTACTTC
TRBV19	TRBD1	NA	TRBJ2-3	CASSKDRGQADTQYF	TGTGCCAGTAGTAAGGACAGGGGGCAGGCAGATACGCAGTATTTT
TRBV4-1	NA	NA	TRBJ1-3	CASSQGLAGSGNTIYF	TGCGCCAGCAGCCAAGGGTTGGCAGGGTCCGGAAACACCATATATTTT
TRBV27	TRBD1	NA	TRBJ1-5	CASSPQGAGQPQHF	TGTGCCAGCAGTCCTCAGGGGGCTGGTCAGCCCCAGCATTTT
TRBV7-9	NA	once	TRBJ1-2	CASSLAEYGYTF	TGTGCCAGCAGCTTAGCTGAGTATGGCTACACCTTC
TRBV5-8	NA	once	TRBJ1-3	CASSLATGSSGNTIYF	TGTGCCAGCAGCTTGGCGACAGGCTCCTCTGGAAACACCATATATTTT
TRBV3-1/TRBV3-2	NA	NA	TRBJ2-3	CASSQTADTQYF	TGTGCCAGCAGCCAAACAGCCGATACGCAGTATTTT
TRBV29-1	NA	NA	TRBJ1-1	CSVEETSNTEAFF	TGCAGCGTTGAAGAGACATCGAACACTGAAGCTTTCTTT
TRBV4-1	TRBD1	NA	TRBJ1-3	CASSHDGTGRNTIYF	TGCGCCAGCAGCCATGACGGGACAGGCCGAAACACCATATATTTT
TRBV7-2	NA	once	TRBJ1-1	CASSLVTGNTEAFF	TGTGCCAGCAGCTTAGTGACAGGGAACACTGAAGCTTTCTTT
TRBV9	NA	NA	TRBJ1-4	CASSVDGRNEKLFF	TGTGCCAGCAGCGTAGACGGGAGGAATGAAAAACTGTTTTTT
TRBV3-1/TRBV3-2	TRBD1	NA	TRBJ1-1	CASSHDRVTEAFF	TGTGCCAGCAGCCACGACAGGGTCACTGAAGCTTTCTTT
TRBV7-6	TRBD1	once	TRBJ2-1	CASSLPPGQGVNFNEQFF	TGTGCCAGCAGCTTACCCCCAGGACAGGGGGTAAATTTCAATGAGCAGTTCTTC